One sample yielded the 23 T cell receptor delta chains listed below, sequenced in a study of gamma-delta T cells after stem cell transplantation. TCRdb re-called the RT-PCR reads via CATT. The repertoire consists of 3,200 or so delta-chain clones, with around 1.9% occurring once and the leading ten covering over 35%. The sequenced material came from gamma-delta T cells. These receptors were taken from a human donor. It is not recorded whose cells these are; they may come from a transplant donor.

This clone occurred many times. It is likely a read error: a sequence one base away is far more abundant. At the DNA level, this CDR3 is encoded by other sequences in the same sample as well. The V and J genes are TRDV2 and TRDJ1; 10 nucleotides agree with TRDD3. With 7 bases clipped from V and 1 base from J, the junction kept 11 bases outside the gene matches. The germline V gene encodes CDR1 GEAIGNYY and CDR2 EKD. The CDR3 has 16 residues. The DNA for the CDR3 is TGTGCCTGCGACCCTTTACTGGGGGATTCCACCGATAAACTCATCTTT. Residues: CACDPLLGDSTDKLIF.

This clone was seen more than once but under ten times. It differs at one base from a far larger clone, so likely a read error. The chain has TRDV2 and TRDJ3, with 10 bases aligning to TRDD3. There are 21 residues in the CDR3. The V and J ends lost 3 bases and 2 bases, in that order; junction bases with no gene match: 15. Germline V gene lookup returns CDR1 GEAIGNYY and CDR2 EKD. CDR3 loop: CACDPVEGDTRPTWDTRQMFF. In nucleotides, the CDR3 is TGTGCCTGTGACCCCGTAGAGGGGGATACGCGACCCACCTGGGACACCCGACAGATGTTTTTC.

The table lists this clone with a few counts. This sequence is one base from a far larger clone and is likely a read error. Other DNA sequences in this specimen translate into the identical CDR3. J is TRDJ1 and V is TRDV2, with 8 bases lining up with TRDD3. This CDR3 is built from 15 residues. Germline V gene data show CDR1 as GEAIGNYY and CDR2 as EKD. After removal of 4 bases from V and 0 bases from J, the junction contained 6 bases not matched to a gene. CDR3 sequence (DNA): TGTGCCTGTGATACTCTACTGGGGGACACCGATAAACTCATCTTT. Translating gives CACDTLLGDTDKLIF.

This clone is categorized as medium-sized. The chain joins TRDV2 to TRDJ1; 13 bases fit TRDD3. This CDR3 region has 16 residues. Germline CDR1 GEAIGNYY, CDR2 EKD. J was trimmed by 11 bases and V by 2 bases; bases with no gene match: 13. The CDR3 DNA is TGTGCCTGTGACAAGTTACTGGGGGATACGGCGGCAGGGCTCATCTTT. Protein sequence: CACDKLLGDTAAGLIF.

This clone was observed a handful of times. TCRdb pairs this DNA with a much larger clone's protein that differs at residue 4, likely a read error; the protein shown was translated from the DNA. This rearrangement joins TRDV2 to TRDJ1; TRDD3 aligns across 8 bases. CDR1 is GEAIGNYY and CDR2 is EKD in the germline V gene. CDR3 length: 15 amino acids. Written as DNA, the CDR3 is TGTGCCTGTGTCACCGTCGGGCGGGATACGGGTAAACTCATCTTT. It specifies CACVTVGRDTGKLIF.

A note on this clone: This sequence is one base from a far larger clone and is likely a read error. Other nucleotide sequences from this sample produce the same CDR3. The gene calls are TRDV2 and TRDJ1; 7 bases are a match to TRDD3. J gave up 0 bases and V 4 bases, and 13 bases lay outside the gene matches. CDR1 GEAIGNYY and CDR2 EKD come from the germline V gene. This CDR3 has 17 residues. CDR3 sequence: CACDTLGGPRDTDKLIF. Here the CDR3 DNA reads TGTGCCTGTGATACCCTGGGGGGCCCCAGGGACACCGATAAACTCATCTTT.

Worth noting for this clone: The amino acid sequence in TCRdb belongs to a much larger clone and departs from this DNA's translation at residue 11, likely a sequencing read error; the sequence shown is translated from the DNA. This chain joins TRDV2 and TRDJ1; maybe TRDD3 (5 bases). The CDR3 is 15 amino acids. Germline CDR1 reads GEAIGNYY; CDR2 reads EKD. CDR3 nucleotide sequence: TGTGCCTGTGACACAGTGGGGACGTACACCGGTAAACTCATCTTT. Translating gives CACDTVGTYTGKLIF.

The chain joins TRDV2 to TRDJ1; D call uncertain. V lost 3 bases and J lost 0, with 10 bases in between. Germline V gives CDR1 GEAIGNYY, CDR2 EKD. This CDR3 has 14 amino acids. The DNA of the CDR3 is TGTGCCTGTGACCCTCTAGGTTACACCGATAAACTCATCTTT. Translated, it gives CACDPLGYTDKLIF.

A word on this clone: The protein recorded in TCRdb matches a much larger clone and deviates from this DNA's translation at residue 8, suggesting a read error; the protein here is obtained by translating the DNA. The CDR3 is CACDTASNPSGWDTRQMFF. The CDR3 bases are TGTGCCTGTGACACCGCGAGTAATCCTTCTGGCTGGGACACCCGACAGATGTTTTTC. V is TRDV2 and J is TRDJ3, with D maybe TRDD2 (5 bases). Trimming took 0 bases from V and 3 from J, leaving 17 bases between them. Germline V gives CDR1 GEAIGNYY, CDR2 EKD. The CDR3 totals 19 residues.

By share, this clone ranks as medium-sized. It differs at one base from a far larger clone, so likely a read error. The chain employs TRDV2 and TRDJ3; no definite D call. CDR3 size: 19 residues. Trimming left V 0 bases short and J 0 bases short, with 14 bases between. Per the germline V gene, CDR1 is GEAIGNYY and CDR2 is EKD. Written as DNA, the CDR3 is TGTGCCTGTGACACCACTAGGGGCTATAGCTCCTGGGACACCCGACAGATGTTTTTC. Its translation is CACDTTRGYSSWDTRQMFF.

This clone has a count of ten or more. With a far larger clone one base away, a read error is the likely cause. Other DNA sequences in this sample translate to the same CDR3. The V call is TRDV2, the J call TRDJ1, with D unclear. Trimming shortened V by 0 bases and J by 0 bases, and 10 bases separated the two germline ends. Germline CDR1 reads GEAIGNYY; CDR2 reads EKD. CDR3 length equals 15 residues. CDR3 residues: CACDTLSGYTDKLIF. CDR3 DNA sequence: TGTGCCTGTGACACCCTATCCGGCTACACCGATAAACTCATCTTT.

In the case of this clone: A far larger clone is only one base removed, so a read error is likely. Other DNA sequences in this specimen translate into the identical CDR3. This sequence joins TRDV2 and TRDJ1; TRDD3 agrees at 9 bases. The germline V gene encodes CDR1 GEAIGNYY and CDR2 EKD. Trimming removed 0 bases from V and 2 bases from J; junction bases left unmatched: 9. This CDR3 has 17 amino acids. The CDR3 bases are TGTGCCTGTGACACCCTACTAGGGGATACGAGGACCGATAAACTCATCTTT. Translating it yields CACDTLLGDTRTDKLIF.

There are many counts of this clone. A read error is the likely source, as a far larger clone sits one nucleotide away. This chain uses TRDV2 with TRDJ3; 8 bases are shared with TRDD3. Germline V gene data show CDR1 as GEAIGNYY and CDR2 as EKD. V gave up 2 bases and J gave up 2 bases; unmatched junction bases: 7. The CDR3 length is 18 residues. The CDR3, as DNA: TGTGCCTGTGACATACCGGGGGATAGTACCTGGGACACCCGACAGATGTTTTTC. The encoded protein is CACDIPGDSTWDTRQMFF.

This clone was seen a handful of times. TCRdb lists the protein of a much larger clone for this DNA, which differs at residue 5, so this is likely a read error; the protein given here is translated from the DNA itself. This rearrangement joins TRDV2 to TRDJ1; D may be TRDD3 (6 bases). CDR3 length: 15 amino acids. V dropped 2 bases and J dropped 2 bases, with 14 bases sitting between them. Per germline, CDR1 GEAIGNYY and CDR2 EKD. The CDR3 DNA is TGTGCCTGTGACAAGTTGGGGATGGGGACCGATAAACTCATCTTT. Its translation: CACDKLGMGTDKLIF.

This clone has a handful of counts. The V gene is TRDV2, the J gene TRDJ1; 12 bases fit TRDD3. Germline V lookup: CDR1 GEAIGNYY, CDR2 EKD. This CDR3 has 16 amino acids. With 3 bases clipped from V and 0 bases from J, the junction kept 4 bases outside the gene matches. CDR3 in amino acids: CACDSAGGYDTDKLIF. CDR3 DNA sequence: TGTGCCTGTGACTCGGCTGGGGGATACGACACCGATAAACTCATCTTT.

Note on this clone: Since a far larger clone is one base different, this is likely a read error. The same CDR3 is also encoded by other DNA sequences in this sample. This chain links TRDV2 with TRDJ1; no clear D. CDR1 and CDR2 (germline): GEAIGNYY, EKD. V was cut by 0 bases and J by 3 bases, with 22 bases left in between. There are 18 residues in the CDR3. CDR3 sequence: CACDTVAPANPGADKLIF. DNA for the CDR3: TGTGCCTGTGACACCGTAGCCCCGGCAAACCCAGGGGCCGATAAACTCATCTTT.

This clone has more than one count but fewer than ten. The protein in TCRdb stems from a much larger clone and differs at residue 3 from this DNA's translation, likely a read error; here the protein is translated from the DNA. The rearrangement joins TRDV2 to TRDJ1; the match to TRDD3 covers 8 bases. The germline gives CDR1 GEAIGNYY, CDR2 EKD. The CDR3 is 15 residues long. V gave up 8 bases and J gave up 1 base; unmatched junction bases: 11. Here the CDR3 DNA reads TGTGCCTTCAAAGAACTGGGGGGGAGCACCGATAAACTCATCTTT. As protein: CAFKELGGSTDKLIF.

Worth noting for this clone: Only one base separates this from a far larger clonotype, so it likely reflects a read error. The V call is TRDV2, the J call TRDJ1; no clear D. Germline CDR1 and CDR2: GEAIGNYY and EKD. The CDR3 runs 14 residues. Trimming removed 1 base from V and 1 base from J, with 9 bases in between. The CDR3 DNA follows: TGTGCCTGTGACACACTTGGGAGCACCGATAAACTCATCTTT. Protein sequence: CACDTLGSTDKLIF.

Comment on this clone: TCRdb assigns this DNA the protein of a much larger clone, which departs from its translation at residue 3; this likely reflects a read error, and the protein shown comes from translating the DNA. The chain links TRDV2 to TRDJ1; 8 nucleotides line up with TRDD3. Germline CDR1 is GEAIGNYY and CDR2 is EKD. The CDR3 length is 16 residues. CDR3 in DNA: TGTGCCCGTGACCCATTATGGGATACGGGGACCGATAAACTCATCTTT. Amino acids: CARDPLWDTGTDKLIF.

This clone was recorded at least ten times. Given a far larger clone just one base away, this is likely a sequencing read error. Other DNA sequences from this sample encode an identical CDR3 as well. The rearrangement uses TRDV2 and TRDJ3; 11 bases map to TRDD3. The junction had 4 bases not matched to a gene; V was cut back by 2 bases and J by 2 bases. The CDR3 is 18 residues long. From germline, CDR1 is GEAIGNYY and CDR2 EKD. CDR3 amino acids: CACDILGDSTWDTRQMFF. CDR3 sequence (DNA): TGTGCCTGTGACATACTGGGGGATAGCACCTGGGACACCCGACAGATGTTTTTC.

This clone has ten or more counts. V is TRDV2 and J is TRDJ3; 13 bases align to TRDD3. The V and J ends lost 3 bases and 5 bases, in that order; junction bases with no gene match: 6. CDR3 size: 18 residues. From germline, CDR1 is GEAIGNYY and CDR2 EKD. Here the CDR3 DNA reads TGTGCCTGTGACGCCGTACTGGGGGATACGCGGGACACCCGACAGATGTTTTTC. Amino acids: CACDAVLGDTRDTRQMFF.

Note on this clone: For this DNA, TCRdb reports the protein of a much larger clone, which diverges at residue 7, most likely from a read error; the protein presented here is translated directly from the DNA. V gene TRDV2 combines with J gene TRDJ1; D is unresolved. The CDR3 extends over 16 amino acids. Germline CDR1 GEAIGNYY, CDR2 EKD. Trimming removed 0 bases at V and 3 bases at J, with 16 bases between. The CDR3 DNA sequence: TGTGCCTGTGACACCGTCGCAGCGATGAAGGCCGATAAACTCATCTTT. Amino acids: CACDTVAAMKADKLIF.

About this clone: This likely traces to a read error, being one base from a far larger clone. The sample has other DNA sequences that encode this CDR3 too. The chain has TRDV2 and TRDJ1, with 8 bases identical to TRDD3. Per germline, CDR1 GEAIGNYY and CDR2 EKD. The CDR3 consists of 19 residues. CDR3 in DNA: TGTGCCTGCGACACCGTACGGGATACGACGCTTGTATACACCGATAAACTCATCTTT. It translates to CACDTVRDTTLVYTDKLIF.